One and the same sample provided the 9 T cell receptor beta chains below, sequenced in a study of T cell repertoires in cytomegalovirus infection. In TCRdb, the reads were re-called with MiXCR into one record per CDR3 protein. The data show 300,000 to 450,000 distinct CDR3 sequences, around 18% seen once. Sequencing input: PBMCs. The receptors stem from a human donor in good health (CMV status not recorded). Some clones in this sample may be carry-over from other donors' samples.

This clonotype was seen at least ten times. V gene TRBV7-8 combines with J gene TRBJ1-5; no firm D call. The germline V gene has CDR1 SGHVS and CDR2 FQNEAQ. The length of the CDR3 is 11 residues. The V end was cut by 1 base, the J end by 9 bases, with 4 bases between. The CDR3 nucleotides are TGTGCCAGCAGCTTAGACGGGCCCCAGCATTTT. This encodes CASSLDGPQHF.

The V and J genes are TRBV20-1 and TRBJ1-1; a weak D match, TRBD1 (5 bases). Germline V CDR1 and CDR2: DFQATT, SNEGSKA (reference sequence). The CDR3 covers 14 residues. V gave up 1 base and J gave up 0 bases, with 9 bases separating them. The CDR3 nucleotides are TGCAGTGCTAGAGGGGGGGGAGTGAACACTGAAGCTTTCTTT. Translated, it gives CSARGGGVNTEAFF.

J is TRBJ1-1 and V is TRBV6-5; D is possibly TRBD1 (5 bases). V dropped 5 bases and J dropped 4 bases, with 20 bases sitting between them. This CDR3 spans 16 amino acids. Germline V gene data show CDR1 as MNHEY and CDR2 as SVGAGI. The CDR3 is CASSDIGGGLGTEAFF. The CDR3 DNA reads as TGTGCCAGCAGTGACATCGGCGGGGGGTTGGGCACTGAAGCTTTCTTT.

The table lists this clonotype with many counts. Relative to the germline gene, one junction end is altered; a read error may explain this. The rearrangement uses TRBV7-2 and TRBJ1-5; TRBD1 matches at 7 bases. The V gene's germline CDR1 is SGHTA and CDR2 FQGNSA. The CDR3 is made up of 15 amino acids. CDR3 protein: CASSFRQGSSQPQHF. Here the CDR3 DNA reads TGTGCCAGCAGCTTCAGACAGGGTAGCAGTCAGCCCCAGCATTTT.

The rearrangement uses TRBV28 and TRBJ2-6, with D possibly matching TRBD2 (5 bases). The CDR3 sequence is 16 residues long. Germline CDR1 reads MDHEN; CDR2 reads SYDVKM. V was pared by 6 bases and J by 0 bases, with 12 bases between. The CDR3 DNA reads TGTGCCAGCAGCCCCCCCCGGGACTCTGGGGCCAACGTCCTGACTTTC. The encoded protein is CASSPPRDSGANVLTF. Variable domain in full (rest from reference TRBV28 and TRBJ2-6): DVKVTQSSRYLVKRTGEKVFLECVQDMDHENMFWYRQDPGLGLRLIYFSYDVKMKEKGDIPEGYSVSREKKERFSLILESASTNQTSMYLCASSPPRDSGANVLTFGAGSRLTVL.

V and J are TRBV27 and TRBJ1-5, with a possible D match to TRBD1 (5 bases). This CDR3 is built from 12 residues. V was clipped by 5 bases and J by 12 bases, with 14 bases between them. Germline CDR1 reads MNHEY; CDR2 reads SMNVEV (reference sequence). CDR3 coding DNA: TGTGCCAGCAGTCTAGGGACGGGGATCCAGCATTTT. This encodes CASSLGTGIQHF.

This clonotype was detected a few times. V usage is TRBV4-3 and J usage is TRBJ1-4; D gene unclear. Between the trimmed V and J ends, which lost 0 bases and 7 bases, there was a span of 15 bases. CDR3 length equals 16 residues. CDR1 is LGHNA and CDR2 is YSLEER in the germline V gene. CDR3 sequence: CASSQDGTGKGEKLFF. The CDR3 DNA follows: TGCGCCAGCAGCCAAGACGGAACCGGGAAAGGTGAAAAACTGTTTTTT.

The chain links TRBV9 to TRBJ2-1; D perhaps matches TRBD1 (6 bases). The germline V gene encodes CDR1 SGDLS and CDR2 YYNGEE. Between the trimmed V and J ends, which lost 2 bases and 7 bases, there was a span of 13 bases. The CDR3 sequence is 14 residues long. The CDR3 loop is CASSVSGTRNEQFF. CDR3 bases: TGTGCCAGCAGCGTGTCCGGGACAAGAAATGAGCAGTTCTTC. The full variable domain, completed using reference TRBV9 and TRBJ2-1, is DSGVTQTPKHLITATGQRVTLRCSPRSGDLSVYWYQQSLDQGLQFLIQYYNGEERAKGNILERFSAQQFPDLHSELNLSSLELGDSALYFCASSVSGTRNEQFFGPGTRLTVL.

This clonotype was counted between two and nine times. The chain links TRBV18 to TRBJ2-1; D remains unclear. V lost 6 bases and J 6 bases, leaving 21 bases between the germline ends. This CDR3 is built from 16 residues. CDR1 is KGHSH and CDR2 is LQKENI in the germline V gene. This CDR3 reads CASSTLPNLMGNEQFF. The CDR3 coding sequence is TGTGCCAGCTCTACACTACCAAACCTCATGGGCAATGAGCAGTTCTTC.